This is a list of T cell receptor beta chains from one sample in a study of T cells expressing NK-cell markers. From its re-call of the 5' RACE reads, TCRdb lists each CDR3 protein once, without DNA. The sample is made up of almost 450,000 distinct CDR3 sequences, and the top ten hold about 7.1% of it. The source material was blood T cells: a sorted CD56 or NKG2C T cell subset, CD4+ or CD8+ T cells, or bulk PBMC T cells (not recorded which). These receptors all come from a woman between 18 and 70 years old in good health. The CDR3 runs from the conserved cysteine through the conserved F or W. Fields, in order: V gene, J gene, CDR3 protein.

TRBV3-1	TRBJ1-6	CASSSINNSPLHF
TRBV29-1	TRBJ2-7	CSVQSFDYEQYF
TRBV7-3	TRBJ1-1	CASSLIRGTEAFF
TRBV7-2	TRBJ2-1	CASSPGPPKHNEQFF
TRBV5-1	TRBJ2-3	CASSWGYSTDTQYF
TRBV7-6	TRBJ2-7	CASSLSQGAYEQYF
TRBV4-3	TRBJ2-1	CASSQDRGTSGYNEQFF
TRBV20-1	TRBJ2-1	CSARGLGTSTDNEQFF
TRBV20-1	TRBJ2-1	CSASGTRAEQFF
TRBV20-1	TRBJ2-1	CSASEFGGSSGNEQFF
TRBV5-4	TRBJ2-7	CASSGMGVEEQYF
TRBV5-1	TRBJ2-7	CASSPGLGYEQYF
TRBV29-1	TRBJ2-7	CSARDSLYEQYF
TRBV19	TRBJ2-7	CASSNLAGVRGEQYF
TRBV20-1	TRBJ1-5	CSARDSQGARSNQPQHF
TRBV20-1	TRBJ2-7	CSARGGLRGEQYF
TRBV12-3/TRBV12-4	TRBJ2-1	CASTPRAGTSYNEQFF
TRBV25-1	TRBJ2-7	CASSVAREPYEQYF
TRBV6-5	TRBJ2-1	CASSYLGGERSSYNEQFF
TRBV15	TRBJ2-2	CATSRVKAGELFF
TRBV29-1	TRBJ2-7	CSVGGLAGTYEQYF
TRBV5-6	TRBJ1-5	CASSLTGNSNQPQHF
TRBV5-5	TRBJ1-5	CASSPGRDNQPQHF
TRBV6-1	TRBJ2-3	CASSGRSGGSTDTQYF
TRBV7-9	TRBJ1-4	CASSWGQSTNEKLFF
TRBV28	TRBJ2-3	CASSFSSNTDTQYF
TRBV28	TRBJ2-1	CASNPSGTYSSYNEQFF
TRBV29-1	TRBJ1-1	CSVEGTRGTEAFF
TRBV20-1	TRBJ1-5	CSASRNSNQPQHF
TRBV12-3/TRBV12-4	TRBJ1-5	CASTDRGGSNQPQHF
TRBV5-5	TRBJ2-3	CASSLVLAREGDTQYF
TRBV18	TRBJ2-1	CASSPPGGPSNEQFF
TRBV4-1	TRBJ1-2	CASSRGGQPLYGYTF
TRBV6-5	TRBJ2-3	CASSYGDRTDTQYF
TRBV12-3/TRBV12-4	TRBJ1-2	CASSYGTSYGYTF
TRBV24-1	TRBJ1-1	CATNDRAGTEAFF
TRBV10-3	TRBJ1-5	CAIRGVNQPQHF
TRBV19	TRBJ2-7	CASGLAASSYEQYF
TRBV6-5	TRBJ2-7	CASSLAGHEQYF
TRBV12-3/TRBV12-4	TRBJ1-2	CASSPLRDRGGGYTF
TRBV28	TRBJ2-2	CASSEDMTNTGELFF
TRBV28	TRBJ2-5	CASSSYRPGQETQYF
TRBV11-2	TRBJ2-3	CASSPGGGRTTDTQYF
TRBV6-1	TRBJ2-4	CASSRGTGENIQYF
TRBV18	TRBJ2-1	CASSPTLAGGVYNEQFF
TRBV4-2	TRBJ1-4	CASSQEPGQGDEKLFF
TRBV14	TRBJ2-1	CASSQGPGLLSEGTYNEQFF
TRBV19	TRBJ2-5	CASSIDIQQTQYF
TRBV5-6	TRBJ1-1	CASSLWEWGTEAFF
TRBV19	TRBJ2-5	CASSIGGLKETQYF
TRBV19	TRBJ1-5	CASSALGGGNQPQHF
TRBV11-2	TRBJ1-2	CASSPTTGDYGYTF
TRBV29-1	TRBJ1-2	CSVVDHYGYTF
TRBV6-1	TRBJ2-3	CASTPSPDPRTDTQYF
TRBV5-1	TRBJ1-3	CASSLSPRGSGNTIYF
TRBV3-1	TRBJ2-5	CASSQDRGLQETQYF
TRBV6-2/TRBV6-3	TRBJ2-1	CAGRLAGGFEQFF
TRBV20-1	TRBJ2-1	CSAHHHRDLYNEQFF
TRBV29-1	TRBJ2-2	CSVADPGWGNTGELFF